A single sample is the source of the 11 T cell receptor beta chains below, sequenced in a study of blood T cells in healthy people across ages. A second 7 to 11 cycle PCR used barcoded and J-beta primers. TCRdb re-derived calls from the 5' RACE reads in MiXCR, one entry per CDR3 protein. This sample carries roughly 1,500,000 distinct CDR3 sequences, about 32% of them seen once, and the ten largest clones take approximately 11%. The sequencing sample was made of blood. The receptors come from a woman in her 30s in good health.

V and J are TRBV6-1 and TRBJ2-5; tentatively, D is TRBD2 (7 bases). Between the trimmed V and J ends, which lost 7 bases and 3 bases, there was a span of 18 bases. The CDR3 covers 15 residues. In germline, CDR1 is MNHNS, CDR2 SASEGT. The CDR3 loop is CASTIRGGSKETQYF. Written as DNA, the CDR3 is TGTGCCAGCACCATAAGGGGGGGGTCGAAAGAGACCCAGTACTTC.

Only a few counts were recorded for this clonotype. The V gene is TRBV20-1, the J gene TRBJ2-1, with a possible D match to TRBD1 (5 bases). The CDR3 length is 13 residues. V was pared by 3 bases and J by 8 bases, with 14 bases between. Germline values: CDR1 DFQATT, CDR2 SNEGSKA (reference sequence). The CDR3, as DNA: TGCAGTGCTAGTTCGGACACTTTCGATGAGCAGTTCTTC. This sequence encodes CSASSDTFDEQFF.

This clonotype has a handful of counts. The chain recombines TRBV5-1 with TRBJ1-6; 10 bases fit TRBD1. Germline V lookup: CDR1 SGHRS, CDR2 YFSETQ. The CDR3 contains 16 residues. J was trimmed by 10 bases and V by 4 bases; bases with no gene match: 11. The DNA for the CDR3 is TGCGCCAGCAGCCTTATGACAGGGGGCGAGGGCTCACCCCTCCACTTT. Protein product: CASSLMTGGEGSPLHF.

This clonotype was recorded a few times. This chain uses TRBV24-1 with TRBJ2-3; D might be TRBD2 (5 bases). In germline, CDR1 is KGHDR, CDR2 SFDVKD. The CDR3 length is 13 residues. V lost 5 bases, J lost 7 bases, and 12 bases lay in between. Here the CDR3 reads CATSGSGVNTQYF. CDR3 bases: TGTGCCACCAGTGGGTCCGGGGTAAATACGCAGTATTTT.

The chain has TRBV7-9 and TRBJ2-5; 8 bases are shared with TRBD2. From germline, CDR1 is SEHNR and CDR2 FQNEAQ (reference sequence). This CDR3 is built from 15 residues. V shed 3 bases and J 1 base; nucleotides not matched to a gene: 4. CDR3 loop: CASSFPGGPQETQYF. The CDR3 bases are TGTGCCAGCAGCTTCCCGGGAGGGCCCCAAGAGACCCAGTACTTC.

In its sample, this clonotype was seen many times. The V and J genes are TRBV14 and TRBJ2-1; D assignment may be TRBD1 or TRBD2 (5 bases each). Trimming left V 5 bases short and J 7 bases short, with 12 bases between. Per the germline V gene, CDR1 is SGHDN and CDR2 is FVKESK. This CDR3 spans 13 amino acids. CDR3 amino acids: CASSGGTGNEQFF. CDR3 sequence (DNA): TGTGCCAGCAGCGGGGGAACTGGGAATGAGCAGTTCTTC.

DNA for the CDR3: TGTGCCAGCAGTCGACAGGGAGGTCGGGAAAAACTGTTTTTT. It is translated as CASSRQGGREKLFF. The rearrangement uses TRBV14 and TRBJ1-4; 7 nucleotides match TRBD1. The CDR3 sequence is 14 residues long. Germline trimming cut 6 bases from V and 8 bases from J; bases unmatched to any gene: 9. Germline loops: CDR1 SGHDN, CDR2 FVKESK.

As for this clonotype: A read error may account for a junction end that differs from germline. This chain links TRBV7-9 with TRBJ2-5, with D perhaps TRBD2 (6 bases). The CDR3 runs 15 residues. Germline-derived CDR1 and CDR2 are SEHNR and FQNEAQ (reference sequence). CDR3 residues: CAGSDYGSGSETQYF. Written as DNA, the CDR3 is TGTGCCGGCAGCGACTACGGCAGCGGGTCGGAGACCCAGTACTTC. Looking up the rest from reference TRBV7-9 and TRBJ2-5 gives the full variable domain: DTGVSQNPRHKITKRGQNVTFRCDPISEHNRLYWYRQTLGQGPEFLTYFQNEAQLEKSRLLSDRFSAERPKGSFSTLEIQRTEQGDSAMYLCAGSDYGSGSETQYFGPGTRLLVL.

The chain employs TRBV20-1 and TRBJ2-1; 9 positions match TRBD2. CDR1 DFQATT and CDR2 SNEGSKA come from the germline V gene (reference sequence). This CDR3 is built from 13 residues. Losses at the gene ends were 6 bases for V and 7 bases for J; bases not matched to a gene: 7. The CDR3 coding sequence is TGCAGTGCGGGGCGGGGGGGATCAAATGAGCAGTTCTTC. Translating gives CSAGRGGSNEQFF.

The J gene is TRBJ2-1, the V gene TRBV2; 11 bases match TRBD2. Germline V gene sequence: CDR1 SNHLY, CDR2 FYNNEI. This CDR3 has 16 amino acids. Trimming removed 6 bases from V and 6 bases from J; junction bases left unmatched: 10. This chain's CDR3 is CASRVAGLAETNEQFF. The CDR3 DNA reads TGTGCCAGCAGGGTAGCGGGACTAGCGGAGACCAATGAGCAGTTCTTC.

V is TRBV20-1 and J is TRBJ1-1; 7 bases are shared with TRBD1. Germline values: CDR1 DFQATT, CDR2 SNEGSKA (reference sequence). The CDR3 runs to 16 residues. Trimming cost V 0 bases and J 5 bases; bases outside gene matches: 12. For the CDR3, the DNA is TGCAGTGCTAGAGATCAGGGGGGGCGGGGGGGGACTGAAGCTTTCTTT. This encodes CSARDQGGRGGTEAFF.